This TCR beta chain was obtained from a study of blood T cell repertoires in COVID-19. In its sample, this clone was seen a few times. The germline V gene encodes CDR1 SEHNR and CDR2 FQNEAQ (reference sequence). The trim removed 3 bases at V and 3 bases at J, leaving 6 bases unmatched. This CDR3 is built from 15 residues. Only in-frame clones appear in the TCRdb table, and some are missing; sequencing was by immunoSEQ multiplex PCR. The repertoire has hundreds of thousands of clones, 86% of them found once; the top ten carry less than 9%. V usage is TRBV7-9 and J usage is TRBJ1-1; 8 bases agree with TRBD1. Sequenced sample: peripheral blood. The clonotype originates from a woman aged 55-70 years with COVID-19, enrolled during active disease. CDR3 region: CASSFLQGVDTEAFF. The CDR3, as DNA: TGTGCCAGCAGCTTTCTACAGGGGGTTGACACTGAAGCTTTCTTT.